This TCR beta chain is from a study of blood T cell repertoires in COVID-19. In the study overall: Material from acute and convalescent COVID-19 was sourced from the United States, Italy and Spain. T cells, B-cell-depleted T cells, or PBMCs supplied cDNA or gDNA.

Original processing methods: For nucleated cells, counts were estimated from reference gene primer amplification. Produced via immunoSEQ multiplex PCR; TCRdb's table is partial and in-frame only. V, J and clone size are taken as reported in that table, and D and trimming were inferred from the DNA itself. The repertoire consists of fewer than 150,000 clones, with roughly 72% occurring once and the leading ten covering less than 14%. The V gene lost 4 bases and the J gene lost 0 bases, with 10 bases spanning the gap. The CDR3 loop spans 15 amino acids. CDR1 and CDR2 from the germline V gene are SGHDN and FVKESK.

The chain employs TRBV14 and TRBJ1-3; D may be TRBD1 (5 bases). This clonotype was sampled from a human donor in a cohort sampled during active COVID-19. The sequenced sample consisted of peripheral blood. In DNA form, the CDR3 reads TGTGCCAGCAGCCCGACAGCTCCCTCTGGAAACACCATATATTTT. Translating gives CASSPTAPSGNTIYF.